What follows are 18 T cell receptor beta chains derived from one specimen sequenced in a study of blood T cell repertoires in COVID-19. Produced via immunoSEQ multiplex PCR; TCRdb's table is partial and in-frame only. The sample carries tens of thousands of clones, 84% recorded once. The specimen sequenced was peripheral blood. The origin of the receptors is a human donor in a cohort sampled during active COVID-19.

V is TRBV7-2 and J is TRBJ2-7, with 9 bases identical to TRBD2. Per the germline V gene, CDR1 is SGHTA and CDR2 is FQGNSA. The CDR3 totals 16 residues. The junction had 11 bases not matched to a gene; V was cut back by 5 bases and J by 3 bases. The CDR3 sequence: CASSPNGASGIYEQYF. The CDR3 DNA follows: TGTGCCAGCAGCCCAAACGGGGCTAGCGGGATCTACGAGCAGTACTTC.

The rearrangement joins TRBV18 to TRBJ1-2; weak D call: TRBD1 (6 bases). The CDR3 runs to 12 residues. Per germline, CDR1 KGHSH and CDR2 LQKENI. V dropped 2 bases and J dropped 6 bases, with 7 bases sitting between them. CDR3 sequence (DNA): TGTGCCAGCTCACCAAACAGGGATGGCTACACCTTC. It is translated as CASSPNRDGYTF.

CDR3 bases: TGCAGCGTTGTTGGGGCAGCACCGAACACCGGGGAGCTGTTTTTT. This codes for CSVVGAAPNTGELFF. The chain has TRBV29-1 and TRBJ2-2; possible D gene TRBD1, 5 bases. Germline CDR1 SQVTM, CDR2 ANQGSEA. CDR3 size: 15 residues. Trimming pared 4 bases from V and 0 bases from J, leaving 12 bases between.

V gene TRBV19 combines with J gene TRBJ2-5, with D perhaps matching TRBD2 (6 bases). The V and J ends lost 3 bases and 4 bases respectively, with 24 bases between them. The germline CDR1 and CDR2 sequences are LNHDA and SQIVND (reference sequence). The CDR3 extends over 18 amino acids. The CDR3 loop is CASSIGWRGRQAIETQYF. The CDR3 DNA sequence: TGTGCCAGTAGTATTGGCTGGAGGGGTAGGCAGGCGATAGAGACCCAGTACTTC.

This clone was counted a few times. The genes are TRBV12-3 or TRBV12-4 and TRBJ2-7; D might be TRBD2 (5 bases). Trimming shortened V by 5 bases and J by 2 bases, and 10 bases separated the two germline ends. The CDR3 consists of 13 residues. The chain's CDR3 is CASSEPGTYEQYF. DNA of the CDR3: TGTGCCAGCAGTGAGCCGGGAACCTACGAGCAGTACTTC.

The J gene is TRBJ2-7, the V gene TRBV4-1; a possible D gene is TRBD2 (5 bases). The CDR3 spans 15 residues. Trimming took off 3 bases at V and 2 bases at J, with 14 bases between the two ends. Germline V gene lookup returns CDR1 MGHRA and CDR2 YSYEKL. The CDR3 here is CASSQVPGIAYEQYF. CDR3 DNA: TGCGCCAGCAGCCAGGTCCCGGGGATCGCCTACGAGCAGTACTTC.

This CDR3 reads CASSLRDSINQPQHF. For the CDR3, the DNA is TGTGCCAGCAGCCTTCGCGACAGTATCAATCAGCCCCAGCATTTT. The J gene is TRBJ1-5, the V gene TRBV7-2, with D possibly matching TRBD1 (5 bases). Germline V lookup: CDR1 SGHTA, CDR2 FQGNSA. There are 15 residues in the CDR3. The V and J ends lost 5 bases and 3 bases respectively, with 14 bases between them.

J is TRBJ2-3 and V is TRBV7-8; possibly TRBD2 for D (5 bases). Germline V gives CDR1 SGHVS, CDR2 FQNEAQ. With 4 bases removed from V and 6 bases from J, the gap between germline ends came to 26 bases. There are 18 residues in the CDR3. CDR3 sequence (DNA): TGTGCCAGCAGCTCTAACCCCGAGGGTGTCTCATGGAGGGATACGCAGTATTTT. Translating it yields CASSSNPEGVSWRDTQYF.

V is TRBV20-1 and J is TRBJ2-7; D gene uncertain. Germline CDR1 DFQATT, CDR2 SNEGSKA (reference sequence). The CDR3 is 11 residues long. The V end lost 4 bases, the J end lost 5 bases, and 9 bases lay between the germline ends. The CDR3 loop is CSATQSNEQYF. The CDR3 DNA reads as TGCAGTGCTACGCAGTCCAACGAGCAGTACTTC.

The chain combines TRBV6-6 with TRBJ1-1, with 8 positions matching TRBD1. Germline CDR1 reads MNHNY; CDR2 reads SVGAGI (reference sequence). This CDR3 has 14 amino acids. V was clipped by 8 bases and J by 1 base; unmatched bases: 6. Here the CDR3 DNA reads TGTGCCAGCGGAATGGGACAGGCGAACACTGAAGCTTTCTTT. The encoded protein is CASGMGQANTEAFF.

The chain carries TRBV4-1 and TRBJ1-2; D not resolved. From germline, CDR1 is MGHRA and CDR2 YSYEKL. This CDR3 has 13 amino acids. Trimming took 0 bases from V and 2 from J, leaving 4 bases between them. The CDR3, as DNA: TGCGCCAGCAGCCAAGACAGGAACTATGGCTACACCTTC. Translation gives CASSQDRNYGYTF.

This clone appeared a single time. The CDR3 nucleotides are TGTGCCAGCAGGCGAGAGAGGAGGGGCTATGGCTACACCTTC. Encoded protein: CASRRERRGYGYTF. The V call is TRBV6-5, the J call TRBJ1-2; D is perhaps TRBD1 (5 bases). Germline V CDR1 and CDR2: MNHEY, SVGAGI. V was pared by 6 bases and J by 4 bases, with 15 bases between. The CDR3 has 14 amino acids.

The CDR3 nucleotides are TGCGCCAGCAGCCAAGGGTCAACCACAGGGGGCGCCGGTGGCTACACCTTC. Its translation is CASSQGSTTGGAGGYTF. The chain joins TRBV4-1 to TRBJ1-2; TRBD1 agrees at 9 bases. The CDR3 runs 17 residues. Per the germline V gene, CDR1 is MGHRA and CDR2 is YSYEKL. After removal of 1 base from V and 7 bases from J, the junction contained 13 bases not matched to a gene.

The chain employs TRBV19 and TRBJ1-1, with D perhaps TRBD1 (5 bases). V was pared by 0 bases and J by 2 bases, with 13 bases between. Germline lookup yields CDR1 LNHDA and CDR2 SQIVND (reference sequence). The CDR3 has 16 residues. CDR3 sequence (DNA): TGTGCCAGTAGTATAGATCTTGAAGGGGTAAACACTGAAGCTTTCTTT. Its translation is CASSIDLEGVNTEAFF.

The chain employs TRBV4-1 and TRBJ2-7; 7 positions agree with TRBD1. CDR3 length: 17 residues. V lost 1 base, J lost 4 bases, and 13 bases stayed unmatched. Germline CDR1 is MGHRA and CDR2 is YSYEKL. The CDR3 nucleotides are TGCGCCAGCAGCCAAGGGGACCGACAGGGTATTGCTTACGAGCAGTACTTC. Translated: CASSQGDRQGIAYEQYF.

The chain uses TRBV18 and TRBJ1-2; D ambiguous. Germline V lookup: CDR1 KGHSH, CDR2 LQKENI. V lost 2 bases and J lost 0, with 7 bases in between. This CDR3 contains 14 residues. As DNA, the CDR3 is TGTGCCAGCTCACCAGGAGGTTCTAACTATGGCTACACCTTC. The encoded protein is CASSPGGSNYGYTF.

CDR3 DNA: TGCGCCAGCAGCCCGATCGGTCTAGCGGGGGGGCAGTACGAGCAGTACTTC. Translating it yields CASSPIGLAGGQYEQYF. The rearrangement joins TRBV5-1 to TRBJ2-7; 12 bases match TRBD2. There are 17 residues in the CDR3. The germline V gene has CDR1 SGHRS and CDR2 YFSETQ. The V segment lost 4 bases and the J segment 4 bases; nucleotides outside the gene matches: 12.

The V gene is TRBV5-1, the J gene TRBJ2-6; TRBD1 aligns across 7 bases. V gave up 3 bases and J gave up 0 bases; unmatched junction bases: 9. The CDR3 runs 18 residues. The germline V gene encodes CDR1 SGHRS and CDR2 YFSETQ. The CDR3 sequence is CASSSGQFFSSGANVLTF. The DNA for the CDR3 is TGCGCCAGCAGCTCGGGACAGTTTTTTAGCTCTGGGGCCAACGTCCTGACTTTC.